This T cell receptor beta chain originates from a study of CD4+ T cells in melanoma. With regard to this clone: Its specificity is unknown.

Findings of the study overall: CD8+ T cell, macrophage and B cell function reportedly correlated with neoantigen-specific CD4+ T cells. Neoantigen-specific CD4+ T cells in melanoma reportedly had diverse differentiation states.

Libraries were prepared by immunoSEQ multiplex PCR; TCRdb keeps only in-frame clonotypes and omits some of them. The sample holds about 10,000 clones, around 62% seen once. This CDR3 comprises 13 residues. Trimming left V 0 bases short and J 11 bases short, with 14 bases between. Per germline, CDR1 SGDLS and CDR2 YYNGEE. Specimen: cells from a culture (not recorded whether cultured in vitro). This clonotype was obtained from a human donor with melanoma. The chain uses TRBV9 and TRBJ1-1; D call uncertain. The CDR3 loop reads CASSVEPRGPAFF. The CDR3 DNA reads TGTGCCAGCAGCGTAGAGCCTAGAGGGCCGGCTTTCTTT.